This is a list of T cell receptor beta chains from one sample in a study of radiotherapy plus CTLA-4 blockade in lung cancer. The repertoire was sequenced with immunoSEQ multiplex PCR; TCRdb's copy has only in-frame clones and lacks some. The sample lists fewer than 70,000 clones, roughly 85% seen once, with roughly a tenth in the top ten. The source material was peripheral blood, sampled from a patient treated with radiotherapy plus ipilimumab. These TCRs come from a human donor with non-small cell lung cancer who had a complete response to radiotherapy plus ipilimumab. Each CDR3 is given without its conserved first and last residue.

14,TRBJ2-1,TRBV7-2,ASSTRPGLAYNEQF
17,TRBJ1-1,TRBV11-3,ASSSLKRQGGRKNTEAF
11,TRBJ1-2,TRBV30,ASERGSRYGYT
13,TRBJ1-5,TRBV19,ASRRGGRGDQPQH
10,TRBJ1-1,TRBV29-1,SVSTGNTEAF
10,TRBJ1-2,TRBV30,AWSVRGKGYT
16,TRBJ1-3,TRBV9,ASSPGTAVWGTGNTIY
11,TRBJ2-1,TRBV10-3,AIRKGQEDEQF
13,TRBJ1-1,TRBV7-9,ASSLAWGADTEAF
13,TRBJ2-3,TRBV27,ASSPRTGSTDTQY
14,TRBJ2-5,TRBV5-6,ASSLRSGRGAETQY
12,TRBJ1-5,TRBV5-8,ASSLGASNQPQH
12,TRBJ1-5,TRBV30,AWSLGRSNQPQH
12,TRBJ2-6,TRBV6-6,ASSYISGANVLT
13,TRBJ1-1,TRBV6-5,ASSYSGGSRTEAF
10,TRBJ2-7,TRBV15,ATSRKPGHRY
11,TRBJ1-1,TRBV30,AWSQDSDTEAF
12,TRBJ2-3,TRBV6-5,ASSYLKGQGTQY
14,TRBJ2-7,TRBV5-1,ASRVGTGTGSYEQY
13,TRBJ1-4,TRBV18,ASSRGTGNNEKLF
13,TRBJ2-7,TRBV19,ASSAGTRGTGEQY
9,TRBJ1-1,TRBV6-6,ASSKDQGAF
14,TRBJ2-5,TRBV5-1,ASSLVGQGAWETQY
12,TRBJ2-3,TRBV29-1,SVRTPTSTDTQY
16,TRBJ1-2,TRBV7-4,ASSLALLRQGSNYGYT
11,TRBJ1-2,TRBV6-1,ASSQAGGFGYT
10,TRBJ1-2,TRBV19,ASSNAGIGYT
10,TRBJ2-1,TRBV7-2,ASSYSRGGQF
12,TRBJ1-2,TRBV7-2,ASSTTGFNYGYT